This is a list of T cell receptor beta chains from one sample in a study of T cell repertoires in aging, cancer and after chemotherapy. TCRdb reprocessed the multiplex PCR reads with MiXCR, giving one entry per CDR3 protein. The sample lists more than 2,000 distinct CDR3 sequences, roughly 33% seen once, with around 71% in the top ten. Sequenced sample: blood. These receptors were taken from a human donor with a solid tumor. Both conserved end residues are trimmed from each CDR3.

AWSDLSYEQY,TRBV30
SATLQADTQY,TRBV20-1
ATSVAGAHDTQY,TRBV24-1
ASTKDRTYGYT,TRBV7-2
ASSSADRGLLDGYT,TRBV27
ASSLSDRVLYGKLF,TRBV7-9
ASSLSSVGGSEKLF,TRBV13
ASSFSGTSGSGANVLT,TRBV11-3
ASSFSGPNTGELF,TRBV6-1
ASSIRGNSGNTIY,TRBV19
ASRFHGRRWTGELF,TRBV6-2/TRBV6-3
ASSYSPGIYNEQF,TRBV6-6
ASSYGEMDSYGYT,TRBV6-5
ASSEAAGEGTRYTQY,TRBV6-1
ASSLGGTGSDSGIQY,TRBV11-1
ASSDDGSLYEQY,TRBV6-1
ASSRRRGGLHGEQF,TRBV11-3
ASSPRGGGQAF,TRBV6-2/TRBV6-3
SVDGRDETQY,TRBV29-1
AWSRLTSGSSNEQF,TRBV30
ASSRTGLQPQH,TRBV6-5
ASSPGRGNSPLH,TRBV6-6
ASSYSPGRKYGYT,TRBV6-5
ASSPPPRGTEAF,TRBV18
ASSDIQSYEQY,TRBV2
ASSLLEYNEQF,TRBV5-4
ASNSGGYGGELF,TRBV7-2
ASSETLGGSGTYEQY,TRBV11-3
ASSMGTSGTYEQY,TRBV19
ASSVPRTSGSGELF,TRBV5-1
ASSLVPGDSYEQY,TRBV5-1
ASSLSGRGTDTQY,TRBV6-6
ASRGPGQGGTEAF,TRBV6-1
ASQGQEKINQPQH,TRBV6-2/TRBV6-3
ASSLERQGDGYT,TRBV13
ASSQLAGGGDYTDTQY,TRBV19
ASRQSPDRSYNSPLH,TRBV6-2/TRBV6-3
ASSLRGQGDTQY,TRBV7-2
ASSLLLAGGRGETQY,TRBV5-4
AWSVGAGGGTGELF,TRBV30
ASSPGASGADTQY,TRBV13
ATSDWSDSGNTIY,TRBV24-1
ASSVEHGTQY,TRBV27
ASSEGQGFTEAF,TRBV13
ASSSGGSSYEQY,TRBV5-4
ASSSGGWWLF,TRBV5-4
ASSQGYRYGYT,TRBV6-5
AWSAQGRYYGYT,TRBV30
AWSSLNNEQF,TRBV30
ASNRQPGGYGYT,TRBV19
ASSQAGEETQY,TRBV4-3
ASSYSNYEQY,TRBV6-2/TRBV6-3
ASSHRTGANYGYT,TRBV6-2/TRBV6-3
ASSRDGVLNTEAF,TRBV12-3/TRBV12-4
ASSPRGGDGYT,TRBV12-3/TRBV12-4